The source of this T cell receptor beta chain is a study of cytomegalovirus exposure and HLA in healthy donors. Findings and caveats of the study: It was 150 to 200 TCR beta chains that were listed as cytomegalovirus-associated. By HLA locus, TCR association rates varied in a later analysis, with DRB1 showing the most and HLA-C the fewest.

Comment on this clone: The antigen is undetermined.

Primers for the PCR totalled 60 Vbeta and 13 Jbeta. The protocol was immunoSEQ multiplex PCR, while the TCRdb copy is restricted to in-frame clones and leaves out a portion. The data contain approximately 150,000 clones, around three quarters of them singletons. Sequencing was carried out using PBMCs. This sequence originates from a male donor in good health and CMV-seronegative.

CDR3 loop: CASLNPGQGGTEAFF. The DNA of the CDR3 is TGTGCCAGCCTCAACCCTGGACAGGGGGGCACTGAAGCTTTCTTT. The V gene is TRBV2, the J gene TRBJ1-1, with 10 bases fitting TRBD1. The V gene end was trimmed by 8 bases and the J gene end by 4 bases; junction bases not matched to a gene: 10. This CDR3 is built from 15 residues. CDR1 is SNHLY and CDR2 is FYNNEI in the germline V gene.